This is a list of T cell receptor beta chains from one sample in a study of identical twins. TCRdb passed the 5' RACE reads through MiXCR, listing each CDR3 protein once. The sample yields 650,000 to 800,000 distinct CDR3 sequences, around 8.3% seen once. Another study also made use of these data, one on yellow fever vaccine responses in identical twins.

Input material: PBMCs. These receptors all come from a woman between 18 and 29 years old in good health. CDR3s include the opening cysteine and the closing phenylalanine or tryptophan. D genes are given only for firm matches. Clone size, where shown, is once, few, many, or a class for clones that have expanded.

clone_size: many; d_call: -; j_call: TRBJ2-2; v_call: TRBV27; cdr3_nt: TGTGCCAGCAGTACGGAGGCCGGGGAGCTGTTTTTT; cdr3_aa: CASSTEAGELFF
clone_size: few; d_call: -; j_call: TRBJ1-2; v_call: TRBV28; cdr3_nt: TGTGCCAGCAACTCGCCGCACAGGGTTGCAAACTATGGCTACACCTTC; cdr3_aa: CASNSPHRVANYGYTF
clone_size: few; d_call: -; j_call: TRBJ2-1; v_call: TRBV3-1; cdr3_nt: TGTGCCAGCAGCCAAGACCCACAGGGATGGGGTGAGTTCTTC; cdr3_aa: CASSQDPQGWGEFF
clone_size: few; d_call: -; j_call: TRBJ2-1; v_call: TRBV25-1; cdr3_nt: TGTGCCAGCAGTGACGGGGGGCGCGGCGATGAGCAGTTCTTC; cdr3_aa: CASSDGGRGDEQFF
clone_size: many; d_call: -; j_call: TRBJ2-7; v_call: TRBV20-1; cdr3_nt: TGCAGTGGGAGGGTTACTGGCCTTTCCTACGAGCAGTACTTC; cdr3_aa: CSGRVTGLSYEQYF
clone_size: many; d_call: TRBD1; j_call: TRBJ1-1; v_call: TRBV20-1; cdr3_nt: TGCAGTGCTATCAGGGACAGGGGGTTCACTGAAGCTTTCTTT; cdr3_aa: CSAIRDRGFTEAFF
clone_size: -; d_call: TRBD1; j_call: TRBJ2-1; v_call: TRBV24-1; cdr3_nt: TGTGCCACCTCTGAACAGGACAGGGGCTACAATGAGCAGTTCTTC; cdr3_aa: CATSEQDRGYNEQFF
clone_size: -; d_call: TRBD2; j_call: TRBJ2-7; v_call: TRBV3-1; cdr3_nt: TGTGCCAGCAGCCATGCCGCGGGAGGTTACTACGAGCAGTACTTC; cdr3_aa: CASSHAAGGYYEQYF
clone_size: few; d_call: TRBD1; j_call: TRBJ2-7; v_call: TRBV2; cdr3_nt: TGTGCCAGCAGTGGGGACAGGGGGCCGCACGAGCAGTACTTC; cdr3_aa: CASSGDRGPHEQYF
clone_size: few; d_call: TRBD1; j_call: TRBJ2-7; v_call: TRBV6-1; cdr3_nt: TGTGCCAGCAGGTGGACAGGGGCCGGCGAGCAGTACTTC; cdr3_aa: CASRWTGAGEQYF
clone_size: few; d_call: -; j_call: TRBJ2-7; v_call: TRBV4-2; cdr3_nt: TGTGCCAGCAGCGAAGATAGCAACGAGCAGTACTTC; cdr3_aa: CASSEDSNEQYF
clone_size: many; d_call: TRBD1; j_call: TRBJ2-1; v_call: TRBV20-1; cdr3_nt: TGCAGTGCTAGTTTGGGACAGGGATTGTACAATGAGCAGTTCTTC; cdr3_aa: CSASLGQGLYNEQFF
clone_size: few; d_call: TRBD2; j_call: TRBJ2-1; v_call: TRBV11-1; cdr3_nt: TGTGCCAGCAGCTTGACCCAGCCCCGCGGGAGTCGTACATACAATGAGCAGTTCTTC; cdr3_aa: CASSLTQPRGSRTYNEQFF
clone_size: -; d_call: -; j_call: TRBJ1-2; v_call: TRBV12-3/TRBV12-4; cdr3_nt: TGTGCCAGCAGTTTCGACACAGGGCCAAACGGGGGATATGGCTACACCTTC; cdr3_aa: CASSFDTGPNGGYGYTF
clone_size: few; d_call: TRBD2; j_call: TRBJ2-7; v_call: TRBV6-5; cdr3_nt: TGTGCCAGCAGTTACCGTAGCGGGAGATCCTACGAGCAGTACTTC; cdr3_aa: CASSYRSGRSYEQYF
clone_size: many; d_call: TRBD2; j_call: TRBJ2-3; v_call: TRBV12-3/TRBV12-4; cdr3_nt: TGTGCCAGCAGTTCCCGAGGGATCGGGGGGGCCTCAGATACGCAGTATTTT; cdr3_aa: CASSSRGIGGASDTQYF
clone_size: few; d_call: TRBD1; j_call: TRBJ2-2; v_call: TRBV20-1; cdr3_nt: TGCAGTGCTAGTGGCCAGGGGGCGAACACCGGGGAGCTGTTTTTT; cdr3_aa: CSASGQGANTGELFF
clone_size: once; d_call: TRBD2; j_call: TRBJ2-3; v_call: TRBV4-3; cdr3_nt: TGCGCCAGCAGCCAAGCGCCGGGACTAGCATCAGATACGCAGTATTTT; cdr3_aa: CASSQAPGLASDTQYF
clone_size: few; d_call: -; j_call: TRBJ2-2; v_call: TRBV29-1; cdr3_nt: TGCAGCGCTGAGGAGGGCGACACCGGGGAGCTGTTTTTT; cdr3_aa: CSAEEGDTGELFF
clone_size: many; d_call: -; j_call: TRBJ2-7; v_call: TRBV7-2; cdr3_nt: TGTGCCAGCAGCTTAATCTCTGGGACATACGAGCAGTACTTC; cdr3_aa: CASSLISGTYEQYF
clone_size: many; d_call: TRBD2; j_call: TRBJ2-1; v_call: TRBV7-2; cdr3_nt: TGTGCCAGCAGCTTATCACTAGCGGGAGGAAATGAGCAGTTCTTC; cdr3_aa: CASSLSLAGGNEQFF
clone_size: -; d_call: TRBD2; j_call: TRBJ2-1; v_call: TRBV6-5; cdr3_nt: TGTGCCAGCAGTTACTCCCTTGGACTAGCGACCTCGAATGAGCAGTTCTTC; cdr3_aa: CASSYSLGLATSNEQFF
clone_size: -; d_call: TRBD1; j_call: TRBJ1-5; v_call: TRBV27; cdr3_nt: TGTGCCAGCAGGGGACAGGCCATCGAGCCCCAGCATTTT; cdr3_aa: CASRGQAIEPQHF
clone_size: -; d_call: TRBD1; j_call: TRBJ2-2; v_call: TRBV20-1; cdr3_nt: TGCAGTGCTAGAGATCGTAGGAGGGGACAGGGGGCCGGGGAGCTGTTTTTT; cdr3_aa: CSARDRRRGQGAGELFF
clone_size: many; d_call: TRBD2; j_call: TRBJ2-3; v_call: TRBV6-2/TRBV6-3; cdr3_nt: TGTGCCAGCAGTCATCAACCTACGACTAGCGGACTCGACACAGATACGCAGTATTTT; cdr3_aa: CASSHQPTTSGLDTDTQYF
clone_size: many; d_call: TRBD2; j_call: TRBJ2-1; v_call: TRBV5-1; cdr3_nt: TGCGCCAGCAGCTTGCCTAGCGGGAACAATGAGCAGTTCTTC; cdr3_aa: CASSLPSGNNEQFF
clone_size: -; d_call: TRBD1; j_call: TRBJ2-1; v_call: TRBV4-1; cdr3_nt: TGCGCCAGCAGCCAGCCCCGGACAGGGTACAATGAGCAGTTCTTC; cdr3_aa: CASSQPRTGYNEQFF
clone_size: few; d_call: -; j_call: TRBJ2-3; v_call: TRBV4-3; cdr3_nt: TGCGCCAGCAGCCAAGTCGGAGAACGGTATTTT; cdr3_aa: CASSQVGERYF
clone_size: few; d_call: -; j_call: TRBJ2-7; v_call: TRBV7-9; cdr3_nt: TGTGCCAGCAGCTTCCCAAGTACCTACGAGCAGTACTTC; cdr3_aa: CASSFPSTYEQYF
clone_size: -; d_call: -; j_call: TRBJ2-1; v_call: TRBV6-2/TRBV6-3; cdr3_nt: TGTGCCAGCAGCTCGGGGAGATTTTACAATGAGCAGTTCTTC; cdr3_aa: CASSSGRFYNEQFF
clone_size: few; d_call: -; j_call: TRBJ2-3; v_call: TRBV28; cdr3_nt: TGTGCCAGCAGTTTTGCGGGCTGGACAGATACGCAGTATTTT; cdr3_aa: CASSFAGWTDTQYF
clone_size: few; d_call: -; j_call: TRBJ2-7; v_call: TRBV30; cdr3_nt: TGTGCCTGGAGGGATCAGGTTGGGTGGGAGCAGTACTTC; cdr3_aa: CAWRDQVGWEQYF
clone_size: many; d_call: TRBD2; j_call: TRBJ2-1; v_call: TRBV20-1; cdr3_nt: TGCAGTGCTAGTAACCCAACTAGCGGGGTTAAGAATGAGCAGTTCTTC; cdr3_aa: CSASNPTSGVKNEQFF
clone_size: few; d_call: -; j_call: TRBJ1-4; v_call: TRBV7-9; cdr3_nt: TGTGCCAGCAGCCCTGGGATCGATGAAAAACTGTTTTTT; cdr3_aa: CASSPGIDEKLFF
clone_size: many; d_call: -; j_call: TRBJ2-5; v_call: TRBV29-1; cdr3_nt: TGCAGCGTCCTACCATCGACAGGGACTCAAGAGACCCAGTACTTC; cdr3_aa: CSVLPSTGTQETQYF
clone_size: few; d_call: TRBD1; j_call: TRBJ2-7; v_call: TRBV28; cdr3_nt: TGTGCCAGCAGCGCCAGACAGGGGGCATCCTACGAGCAGTACTTC; cdr3_aa: CASSARQGASYEQYF
clone_size: few; d_call: -; j_call: TRBJ1-4; v_call: TRBV7-9; cdr3_nt: TGTGCCAGCAGCTTGGACCTTGGTGAAAAACTGTTTTTT; cdr3_aa: CASSLDLGEKLFF
clone_size: few; d_call: -; j_call: TRBJ2-1; v_call: TRBV11-2; cdr3_nt: TGTGCCAGCAGCTACCGGGACACGTCCTACAATGAGCAGTTCTTC; cdr3_aa: CASSYRDTSYNEQFF
clone_size: -; d_call: TRBD2; j_call: TRBJ2-7; v_call: TRBV9; cdr3_nt: TGTGCCAGCAGCGTAGGGTTAGCGGGGGGCATCCACGAGCAGTACTTC; cdr3_aa: CASSVGLAGGIHEQYF
clone_size: few; d_call: -; j_call: TRBJ1-1; v_call: TRBV3-1; cdr3_nt: TGTGCCAGCAGCCAAGTATCCGGTGAAGCTTTCTTT; cdr3_aa: CASSQVSGEAFF
clone_size: -; d_call: TRBD2; j_call: TRBJ2-3; v_call: TRBV10-3; cdr3_nt: TGTGCCATCAGTGAGTCGGGGTCGTGGGGACTAGCGGACTCCCGAATCACAGATACGCAGTATTTT; cdr3_aa: CAISESGSWGLADSRITDTQYF
clone_size: few; d_call: TRBD2; j_call: TRBJ2-7; v_call: TRBV12-3/TRBV12-4; cdr3_nt: TGTGCCAGCAGTTTAGAACTAGCGGGGGGAAACTACGAGCAGTACTTC; cdr3_aa: CASSLELAGGNYEQYF
clone_size: few; d_call: -; j_call: TRBJ2-7; v_call: TRBV7-2; cdr3_nt: TGTGCCAGCAGCTTACCACCGGGTCCCCCCCTCTACGAGCAGTACTTC; cdr3_aa: CASSLPPGPPLYEQYF
clone_size: -; d_call: -; j_call: TRBJ2-5; v_call: TRBV24-1; cdr3_nt: TGTGCCACCAGTGATTTGCCCCGGATTCTGAGGGAGACCCAGTACTTC; cdr3_aa: CATSDLPRILRETQYF
clone_size: few; d_call: -; j_call: TRBJ2-7; v_call: TRBV29-1; cdr3_nt: TGCAGCGTTGCAGGGTCCTACGAGCAGTACTTC; cdr3_aa: CSVAGSYEQYF
clone_size: many; d_call: -; j_call: TRBJ2-1; v_call: TRBV4-1; cdr3_nt: TGCGCCAGCAGCCAAGATCTAGCAAGCTCCTACAATGAGCAGTTCTTC; cdr3_aa: CASSQDLASSYNEQFF
clone_size: many; d_call: -; j_call: TRBJ1-5; v_call: TRBV6-1; cdr3_nt: TGTGCCAGCAGAGGAGAAAATAGCAATCAGCCCCAGCATTTT; cdr3_aa: CASRGENSNQPQHF
clone_size: few; d_call: -; j_call: TRBJ1-1; v_call: TRBV6-2/TRBV6-3; cdr3_nt: TGTGCCAGCAGCCCATTTAGGGGAGGTCGGACTGAAGCTTTCTTT; cdr3_aa: CASSPFRGGRTEAFF
clone_size: few; d_call: -; j_call: TRBJ1-2; v_call: TRBV7-6; cdr3_nt: TGTGCCAGCAGCTTAGATGGTTCAAATGGCTACACCTTC; cdr3_aa: CASSLDGSNGYTF
clone_size: -; d_call: -; j_call: TRBJ2-2; v_call: TRBV7-2; cdr3_nt: TGTGCCAGCAGCTTAATTCCGACGGTGTCGGGGGAGCTGTTTTTT; cdr3_aa: CASSLIPTVSGELFF
clone_size: few; d_call: -; j_call: TRBJ2-7; v_call: TRBV6-1; cdr3_nt: TGTGCCAGCAGGGCAAGACGGGACTCCTACGAGCAGTACTTC; cdr3_aa: CASRARRDSYEQYF
clone_size: few; d_call: -; j_call: TRBJ2-3; v_call: TRBV20-1; cdr3_nt: TGCAGGCCTTCCCCGACAGCCACGAGCACAGATACGCAGTATTTT; cdr3_aa: CRPSPTATSTDTQYF
clone_size: few; d_call: -; j_call: TRBJ1-1; v_call: TRBV7-9; cdr3_nt: TGTGCCAGCAGCTTAGCACAGCGGAACACTGAAGCTTTCTTT; cdr3_aa: CASSLAQRNTEAFF
clone_size: few; d_call: TRBD2; j_call: TRBJ2-1; v_call: TRBV4-3; cdr3_nt: TGCGCCAGCAGCCCCCGGACTAGCGGGAGTTATGATGAGCAGTTCTTC; cdr3_aa: CASSPRTSGSYDEQFF